This paragraph reports one T cell receptor beta chain. Its antigen is not identified. Trimming took 5 bases from V and 0 from J; bases not matched to a gene: 5. CDR1 is PRHDT, CDR2 FYEKMQ, per germline (reference sequence). The CDR3 runs to 16 residues. Profiling relied on immunoSEQ multiplex PCR, and the TCRdb table lists in-frame clones only, not all of them. Of under 75,000 clones listed, roughly 90% are singletons. These data belong to a study of OX40 agonist ivuxolimab in advanced cancers. At the level of the study: Patients assigned to dose escalation were diagnosed with hepatocellular carcinoma, melanoma, renal cell or head and neck cancer.

Study conclusions and caveats: Researchers did not determine the expanded peripheral T cells' antigen specificity.

This chain joins TRBV13 and TRBJ2-1; 9 bases map to TRBD2. The material was CD4+ or CD8+ T cells sorted from blood, obtained in a trial of the OX40 agonist ivuxolimab. This sequence was found in an adult with an advanced solid tumor such as melanoma, head and neck, liver or kidney cancer. The chain's CDR3 is CASSESGGSSYNEQFF. In DNA form, the CDR3 reads TGTGCCAGCAGCGAGAGCGGGGGGAGCTCCTACAATGAGCAGTTCTTC. Filled out from reference TRBV13 and TRBJ2-1, the complete variable domain reads AAGVIQSPRHLIKEKRETATLKCYPIPRHDTVYWYQQGPGQDPQFLISFYEKMQSDKGSIPDRFSAQQFSDYHSELNMSSLELGDSALYFCASSESGGSSYNEQFFGPGTRLTVL.